The clone carrying this T cell receptor beta chain appeared a few times. Antigen: not known. TCRdb passed the 5' RACE reads through MiXCR, listing each CDR3 protein once. The profile covers 70,000 or so distinct CDR3 sequences, with around 10% appearing a single time and about 7.1% taken by the ten largest. The data belong to a study of early T cells in non-severe SARS-CoV-2 infection. This CDR3 has 14 residues. Germline-derived CDR1 and CDR2 are SGHTA and FQGNSA. After removal of 1 base from V and 12 bases from J, the junction contained 9 bases not matched to a gene. Study observations and caveats: Private and CD4 specificities were missed by VDJdb matching, which favored anti-spike CD8 responses.

The J gene is TRBJ1-2, the V gene TRBV7-2, with 9 positions matching TRBD1. The receptor was derived from an adult who was a healthcare worker with PCR-confirmed SARS-CoV-2 infection or an uninfected control (not recorded which). Specimen: whole blood, collected at baseline. The CDR3 DNA reads TGTGCCAGCAGCTTAGGTGGGACAGGGTCGAGCCACACCTTC. Translated, it gives CASSLGGTGSSHTF.